The 13 T cell receptor beta chains listed next were all sequenced from one sample in a study of T cells in Graves' hyperthyroidism and ophthalmopathy. Amplification targeted TCR beta CDR3 regions from RNA transcripts. The TCR CDR3 was amplified in a first-round RT-PCR using the HTBI primer set. Using its own MiXCR run on the multiplex PCR reads, TCRdb lists one record per CDR3 protein. The sample records some 500,000 distinct CDR3 sequences, roughly 14% being singletons. Sequenced input: blood. These receptors were obtained from a woman under 30 with Graves' hyperthyroidism.

This clonotype was seen ten or more times. The CDR3 sequence: CASSEVRSGNSPLHF. Written as DNA, the CDR3 is TGTGCCAGCAGTGAAGTAAGGTCGGGAAATTCACCCCTCCACTTT. The V and J genes are TRBV6-1 and TRBJ1-6; unclear D gene. Per germline, CDR1 MNHNS and CDR2 SASEGT. V lost 1 base, J lost 7 bases, and 11 bases lay in between. The CDR3 totals 15 residues.

This clonotype was found many times. The chain carries TRBV6-5 and TRBJ2-5; 10 bases line up with TRBD2. This CDR3 spans 14 amino acids. The germline V gene encodes CDR1 MNHEY and CDR2 SVGAGI. Trimming took 4 bases from V and 6 from J; bases not matched to a gene: 5. The CDR3 sequence: CASSFLAGEQTQYF. CDR3 DNA: TGTGCCAGCAGTTTCCTAGCGGGAGAACAGACCCAGTACTTC.

The sample holds many counts of this clonotype. The V call is TRBV27, the J call TRBJ2-6; D not resolved. Looked up from germline, CDR1 is MNHEY and CDR2 is SMNVEV (reference sequence). Trimming removed 2 bases at V and 2 bases at J, with 13 bases between. This CDR3 is built from 17 residues. The DNA for the CDR3 is TGTGCCAGCAGTTTAGTTCGGGTGAAACCTGGGGCCAACGTCCTGACTTTC. Encoded protein: CASSLVRVKPGANVLTF.

This clonotype has ten or more counts. The gene calls are TRBV30 and TRBJ1-1; no clear D gene. The CDR3 is 15 amino acids. Germline assignment: CDR1 GTSNPN and CDR2 SVGIG (reference sequence). The V end was cut by 0 bases, the J end by 1 base, with 12 bases between. The CDR3 reads CAWSVVGSRNTEAFF. The CDR3 nucleotides are TGTGCCTGGAGTGTTGTGGGAAGCAGGAACACTGAAGCTTTCTTT. The variable domain in full, completed from reference TRBV30 and TRBJ1-1, reads SQTIHQWPATLVQPVGSPLSLECTVEGTSNPNLYWYRQAAGRGLQLLFYSVGIGQISSEVPQNLSASRPQDRQFILSSKKLLLSDSGFYLCAWSVVGSRNTEAFFGQGTRLTVV.

In its sample, this clonotype was seen many times. The rearrangement links TRBV2 to TRBJ2-6; no clear D gene. The CDR3 extends over 15 amino acids. V dropped 1 base and J dropped 2 bases, with 6 bases sitting between them. Germline loops: CDR1 SNHLY, CDR2 FYNNEI. In nucleotides, the CDR3 is TGTGCCAGCAGTGAAGTCAGAACTGGGGCCAACGTCCTGACTTTC. As protein: CASSEVRTGANVLTF.

This clonotype has a count of ten or more. The chain is built from TRBV9 and TRBJ2-1, with 9 bases that match TRBD1. V trimming: 4 bases; J trimming: 7 bases; junction bases outside the gene matches: 9. CDR1 and CDR2 (germline): SGDLS, YYNGEE. CDR3 length equals 15 residues. The CDR3 here is CASSSTGGVVNEQFF. In DNA, the CDR3 is TGTGCCAGCAGCTCTACAGGGGGCGTAGTGAATGAGCAGTTCTTC. Full variable domain (remainder filled in from reference TRBV9 and TRBJ2-1): DSGVTQTPKHLITATGQRVTLRCSPRSGDLSVYWYQQSLDQGLQFLIQYYNGEERAKGNILERFSAQQFPDLHSELNLSSLELGDSALYFCASSSTGGVVNEQFFGPGTRLTVL.

To note about this clonotype: This could be a read error, since a much larger clone is one nucleotide away. This chain connects TRBV9 to TRBJ1-1; TRBD1 might be the D (5 bases). Looked up from germline, CDR1 is SGDLS and CDR2 is YYNGEE. The length of the CDR3 is 12 residues. V lost 3 bases and J 5 bases, leaving 8 bases between the germline ends. The CDR3 nucleotides read TGTGCCAGCAGCGCAGGGAGGACTGAAGCTTTCTTT. It codes for CASSAGRTEAFF.

Many counts were recorded for this clonotype. The V and J genes are TRBV11-2 and TRBJ1-2; no definite D call. Germline-derived CDR1 and CDR2 are SGHAT and FQNNGV. The CDR3 has 13 residues. Trimming cost V 2 bases and J 6 bases, with 10 bases left between them. The DNA of the CDR3 is TGTGCCAGCAGCTTACAGTGGTCGGATGGCTACACCTTC. Translating gives CASSLQWSDGYTF.

This clonotype has a count of ten or more. CDR3 nucleotide sequence: TGTGCCAGCAGCTTAAACAGCGGGGGGAACACCGGGGAGCTGTTTTTT. It codes for CASSLNSGGNTGELFF. J is TRBJ2-2 and V is TRBV7-2; 8 positions match TRBD2. V shed 2 bases, J shed 1 base, and the junction held 3 bases outside the gene matches. CDR1 and CDR2 (germline): SGHTA, FQGNSA. The CDR3 has 16 residues.

This clonotype came up many times. The gene calls are TRBV11-2 and TRBJ2-1; 8 bases match TRBD2. The CDR3 totals 15 residues. Germline lookup yields CDR1 SGHAT and CDR2 FQNNGV. The V segment lost 7 bases and the J segment 8 bases; nucleotides outside the gene matches: 13. The CDR3 DNA is TGTGCCAGCAACCGGTATGGGGCGGGAGGCCATGAGCAGTTCTTC. Its protein product is CASNRYGAGGHEQFF.

This clonotype occurred a few times. The chain is built from TRBV7-9 and TRBJ2-7; D unclear. Germline loops: CDR1 SEHNR, CDR2 FQNEAQ (reference sequence). The CDR3 spans 9 residues. Trimming took off 8 bases at V and 5 bases at J, with 4 bases between the two ends. The DNA of the CDR3 is TGTGCCAGCGGCAACGAGCAGTACTTC. Translated: CASGNEQYF.

This clonotype was found a few times. This sequence joins TRBV6-1 and TRBJ1-3; 7 positions agree with TRBD1. The J segment lost 4 bases and the V segment lost 6 bases, leaving 6 bases of the junction unmatched. This CDR3 is built from 14 residues. CDR1 is MNHNS, CDR2 SASEGT, per germline. CDR3 region: CASRTGLVGNTIYF. CDR3 bases: TGTGCCAGCAGGACAGGGTTGGTGGGAAACACCATATATTTT.

With respect to this clonotype: This may come from a read error, since a much larger clone is one base off. CDR3: CSARLRDGGNTEACF. Here the CDR3 DNA reads TGCAGTGCTAGGCTCCGGGATGGGGGGAACACTGAAGCTTGCTTT. The chain links TRBV20-1 to TRBJ1-1; possibly TRBD1 for D (5 bases). The CDR3 runs to 15 residues. CDR1 and CDR2 (germline): DFQATT, SNEGSKA (reference sequence).